Each of the 5 T cell receptor beta chains below was sequenced from the same sample in a study of blood T cell repertoires in COVID-19. Profiled with immunoSEQ multiplex PCR; TCRdb holds only in-frame clones, not every one. The sample has just over 650,000 clones; 80% to 90% are singletons. Specimen: peripheral blood. The receptor source for this set is a woman aged 18-30 years with acute or convalescent COVID-19.

V is TRBV6-1 and J is TRBJ1-1, with D perhaps matching TRBD1 (5 bases). The CDR3 totals 14 residues. The germline gives CDR1 MNHNS, CDR2 SASEGT. The ends were cut back, 0 bases at V and 11 bases at J, with 16 bases in the middle. The DNA for the CDR3 is TGTGCCAGCAGTGAAGCGGTTGGGGCGGGGGTGGCTTTCTTT. Its translation is CASSEAVGAGVAFF.

As for this clone: The identical CDR3 is also encoded by other nucleotide sequences in the sample. This sequence joins TRBV7-2 and TRBJ1-5, with 8 bases matching TRBD1. CDR1 SGHTA and CDR2 FQGNSA come from the germline V gene. The CDR3 sequence is 15 residues long. V was pared by 1 base and J by 6 bases, with 5 bases of the junction left unmatched. The CDR3 sequence is CASSLVTGGSQPQHF. The CDR3 DNA reads TGTGCCAGCAGCTTAGTCACAGGGGGGTCTCAGCCCCAGCATTTT.

V is TRBV4-1 and J is TRBJ2-2; 10 bases line up with TRBD2. CDR3 length equals 18 residues. Trimming removed 0 bases from V and 8 bases from J; junction bases left unmatched: 12. CDR1 is MGHRA and CDR2 is YSYEKL in the germline V gene. Here the CDR3 reads CASSQDGGAGGLGGELFF. The CDR3 DNA follows: TGCGCCAGCAGCCAAGACGGGGGAGCGGGGGGGCTCGGTGGGGAGCTGTTTTTT.

Only one count was recorded for this clone. V usage is TRBV9 and J usage is TRBJ1-1; the D is unclear. The V gene lost 0 bases and the J gene lost 7 bases, with 16 bases spanning the gap. Germline CDR1 and CDR2: SGDLS and YYNGEE. The CDR3 length is 15 residues. CDR3 protein: CASSVDGTVSVEAFF. In DNA form, the CDR3 reads TGTGCCAGCAGCGTAGATGGTACGGTGAGTGTTGAAGCTTTCTTT.

This clone was detected only a few times. The V gene is TRBV7-2, the J gene TRBJ1-1, with no clear D. The germline V gene encodes CDR1 SGHTA and CDR2 FQGNSA. Trimming took off 4 bases at V and 2 bases at J, with 11 bases between the two ends. The CDR3 runs 14 residues. CDR3 sequence: CASSSVLDNTEAFF. The CDR3 region has the DNA TGTGCCAGCAGCTCAGTCCTTGATAACACTGAAGCTTTCTTT.